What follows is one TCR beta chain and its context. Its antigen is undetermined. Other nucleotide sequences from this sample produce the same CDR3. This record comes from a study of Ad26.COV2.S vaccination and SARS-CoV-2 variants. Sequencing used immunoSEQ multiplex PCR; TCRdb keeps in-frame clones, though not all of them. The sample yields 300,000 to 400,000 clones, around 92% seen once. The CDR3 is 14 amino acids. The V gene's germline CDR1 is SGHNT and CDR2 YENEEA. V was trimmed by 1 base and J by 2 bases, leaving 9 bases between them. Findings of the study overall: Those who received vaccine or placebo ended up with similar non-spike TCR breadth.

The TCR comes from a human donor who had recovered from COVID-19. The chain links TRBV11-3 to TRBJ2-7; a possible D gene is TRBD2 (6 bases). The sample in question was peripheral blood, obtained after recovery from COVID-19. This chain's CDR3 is CASSLGGGTYEQYF. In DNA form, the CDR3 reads TGTGCCAGCAGCTTAGGTGGGGGGACCTACGAGCAGTACTTC.